These 20 T cell receptor beta chains were all obtained from the same sample, sequenced in a study of cytomegalovirus exposure and HLA in healthy donors (TCRdb year 2017). Libraries were made using the immunoSEQ multiplex PCR assay. For the multiplex PCR, a mixture combining 60 forward primers for TCR Vbeta segments and 13 reverse primers for TCR Jbeta segments was used. TCRdb mirrors the immuneACCESS table, restricted to in-frame sequences. Some clones are absent from its copies; in checked studies, under half trace to an unresolved V gene, and the reason for the others is unknown. This sample holds approximately 150,000 clones; 65% to 85% were observed only once. 1.3% of the sample is taken by the ten largest. The sequenced sample consisted of PBMCs. These receptors were obtained from a man aged 45 to 65 in good health and CMV-seropositive.

V is TRBV6-1 and J is TRBJ1-4, with no clear D. Looked up from germline, CDR1 is MNHNS and CDR2 is SASEGT. The CDR3 contains 14 residues. The V and J ends lost 5 bases and 0 bases respectively, with 7 bases between them. CDR3 in amino acids: CASSSGATNEKLFF. DNA of the CDR3: TGTGCCAGCAGTAGCGGGGCAACTAATGAAAAACTGTTTTTT.

This chain links TRBV5-4 with TRBJ1-2; D gene unclear. Trimming took 0 bases from V and 4 from J, leaving 13 bases between them. This CDR3 has 15 residues. CDR1 and CDR2 (germline): SGHNT, YYREEE (reference sequence). CDR3 bases: TGTGCCAGCAGCTTGGGCCCCCCCGGGGTCTATGGCTACACCTTC. It yields the protein CASSLGPPGVYGYTF.

This chain joins TRBV29-1 and TRBJ2-7, with a possible D match to TRBD2 (5 bases). V was shortened by 6 bases and J by 0 bases, with 12 bases between the two germline ends. Germline CDR1 and CDR2: SQVTM and ANQGSEA. CDR3 size: 13 residues. The CDR3 protein is CSVLTTSSYEQYF. CDR3 sequence (DNA): TGCAGCGTCCTGACTACTAGCTCCTACGAGCAGTACTTC.

The chain carries TRBV10-3 and TRBJ2-1; 7 bases agree with TRBD2. The CDR3 has 16 amino acids. Germline lookup yields CDR1 ENHRY and CDR2 SYGVKD. The V gene end was trimmed by 0 bases and the J gene end by 8 bases; junction bases not matched to a gene: 10. CDR3 in DNA: TGTGCCATCAGTGAGTCGATTGCGGGAGTGAAAGATGAGCAGTTCTTC. It codes for CAISESIAGVKDEQFF.

The V call is TRBV28, the J call TRBJ2-7, with no clear D. The germline CDR1 and CDR2 sequences are MDHEN and SYDVKM. The CDR3 covers 13 residues. V gave up 2 bases and J gave up 2 bases, with 7 bases separating them. The CDR3 DNA sequence: TGTGCCAGCAGTTTAGGTCGGGCCTACGAGCAGTACTTC. Its protein is CASSLGRAYEQYF.

This chain joins TRBV5-1 and TRBJ1-1, with D uncertain. The CDR3 length is 14 residues. CDR1 and CDR2 (germline): SGHRS, YFSETQ. V lost 1 base to trimming and J lost 4 bases, with 11 bases between them. CDR3 in amino acids: CASSLRPGSTEAFF. CDR3 coding DNA: TGCGCCAGCAGCTTGCGACCCGGGAGCACTGAAGCTTTCTTT.

The V gene is TRBV6-5, the J gene TRBJ2-3; tentatively, D is TRBD2 (6 bases). This CDR3 is built from 15 residues. V gave up 2 bases and J gave up 0 bases, with 9 bases separating them. Germline CDR1 is MNHEY and CDR2 is SVGAGI. CDR3 protein: CASSYGGVSTDTQYF. CDR3 nucleotides: TGTGCCAGCAGTTACGGCGGGGTTAGCACAGATACGCAGTATTTT.

The chain employs TRBV11-3 and TRBJ2-5; 10 bases line up with TRBD2. J lost 7 bases, V lost 2 bases, and 1 base had no gene match. This CDR3 spans 13 amino acids. Germline V gene data show CDR1 as SGHNT and CDR2 as YENEEA. CDR3 in DNA: TGTGCCAGCAGCTTAAGACTAGCGGGGACCCAGTACTTC. This gives the protein CASSLRLAGTQYF.

About this clone: At the DNA level, this CDR3 is encoded by other sequences in the same sample as well. V usage is TRBV28 and J usage is TRBJ1-1; no clear D gene. Trimming left V 3 bases short and J 1 base short, with 6 bases between. The CDR3 sequence is 13 residues long. Germline V gene data show CDR1 as MDHEN and CDR2 as SYDVKM. In nucleotides, the CDR3 is TGTGCCAGCAGTTTTCGTCGGAACACTGAAGCTTTCTTT. Translated, it gives CASSFRRNTEAFF.

The V and J genes are TRBV6-1 and TRBJ2-7; D is possibly TRBD1 (5 bases). CDR3 length: 11 amino acids. Germline V gene lookup returns CDR1 MNHNS and CDR2 SASEGT. The CDR3 loop reads CGSGAYYEQYF. The CDR3 region has the DNA TGTGGGAGTGGGGCTTACTACGAGCAGTACTTC.

This clone has just a few counts. This chain uses TRBV27 with TRBJ2-7, with D perhaps TRBD2 (6 bases). The CDR3 contains 15 residues. Between the trimmed V and J ends, which lost 6 bases and 3 bases, there was a span of 18 bases. CDR1 and CDR2 from the germline V gene are MNHEY and SMNVEV (reference sequence). CDR3 amino acids: CASSPLEGPLYEQYF. The CDR3 nucleotides are TGTGCCAGCAGCCCGCTGGAGGGCCCCCTCTACGAGCAGTACTTC.

V is TRBV6-1 and J is TRBJ2-7; D perhaps matches TRBD2 (6 bases). Germline CDR1 reads MNHNS; CDR2 reads SASEGT. Trimming took 6 bases from V and 4 from J, leaving 16 bases between them. This CDR3 has 14 amino acids. CDR3 residues: CASSRDRAGYEQYF. The CDR3 coding sequence is TGTGCCAGCAGCCGGGACCGGGCGGGGTACGAGCAGTACTTC.

The rearrangement links TRBV2 to TRBJ2-7; 11 positions match TRBD1. Germline V gene sequence: CDR1 SNHLY, CDR2 FYNNEI. The V segment lost 6 bases and the J segment 2 bases; nucleotides outside the gene matches: 6. CDR3 length equals 15 residues. For the CDR3, the DNA is TGTGCCAGCAGCGGGGACAGGGGGATAGCCTACGAGCAGTACTTC. Its protein is CASSGDRGIAYEQYF. The entire variable domain, with the rest obtained from reference TRBV2 and TRBJ2-7, is as follows: EPEVTQTPSHQVTQMGQEVILRCVPISNHLYFYWYRQILGQKVEFLVSFYNNEISEKSEIFDDQFSVERPDGSNFTLKIRSTKLEDSAMYFCASSGDRGIAYEQYFGPGTRLTVT.

V is TRBV11-1 and J is TRBJ2-3; 7 bases align to TRBD2. Trimming took 0 bases from V and 3 from J; bases not matched to a gene: 15. Germline values: CDR1 SGHAT, CDR2 FQDESV (reference sequence). This CDR3 has 19 amino acids. The CDR3 protein is CASSLAPRSSGEGTDTQYF. CDR3 bases: TGTGCCAGCAGCTTAGCCCCCAGATCAAGCGGGGAGGGGACAGATACGCAGTATTTT.

This clone was seen just once. The chain employs TRBV28 and TRBJ2-7; possibly TRBD2 for D (5 bases). With 6 bases removed from V and 5 bases from J, the gap between germline ends came to 11 bases. Germline CDR1 is MDHEN and CDR2 is SYDVKM. This CDR3 contains 12 residues. This CDR3 reads CASRVGSDEQYF. CDR3 DNA sequence: TGTGCCAGCAGGGTCGGTAGCGACGAGCAGTACTTC.

The V and J genes are TRBV4-1 and TRBJ2-2; D perhaps matches TRBD2 (6 bases). Trimming removed 1 base from V and 4 bases from J, with 16 bases in between. This CDR3 comprises 17 residues. Germline assignment: CDR1 MGHRA and CDR2 YSYEKL. In DNA form, the CDR3 reads TGCGCCAGCAGCCAAGTAAGGGGTGGGAGGAGCACCGGGGAGCTGTTTTTT. This translates into CASSQVRGGRSTGELFF.

The chain combines TRBV4-3 with TRBJ2-3; 12 bases map to TRBD2. The CDR3 has 20 amino acids. The J segment lost 4 bases and the V segment lost 3 bases, leaving 17 bases of the junction unmatched. In germline, CDR1 is LGHNA, CDR2 YSLEER. The CDR3 sequence: CASSHGTSSGRARVPDTQYF. In DNA form, the CDR3 reads TGCGCCAGCAGCCACGGGACCTCTAGCGGGAGGGCCCGGGTCCCAGATACGCAGTATTTT.

The rearrangement links TRBV5-4 to TRBJ2-4; 14 bases match TRBD2. This CDR3 spans 16 amino acids. With 3 bases clipped from V and 9 bases from J, the junction kept 8 bases outside the gene matches. Germline V gene data show CDR1 as SGHNT and CDR2 as YYREEE (reference sequence). CDR3 nucleotides: TGTGCCAGCAGCTGGGGGGGGACTAGCGGGAGAGGCATTCAGTACTTC. Its translation is CASSWGGTSGRGIQYF.

The V call is TRBV5-6, the J call TRBJ1-2, with 8 positions matching TRBD1. Per germline, CDR1 SGHDT and CDR2 YYEEEE. V lost 0 bases to trimming and J lost 3 bases; unmatched junction nucleotides: 1. CDR3 length: 14 residues. DNA for the CDR3: TGTGCCAGCAGCTTGGGACAGGGGTACTATGGCTACACCTTC. Protein sequence: CASSLGQGYYGYTF.

The V and J genes are TRBV7-9 and TRBJ2-2; no firm D call. Germline V CDR1 and CDR2: SEHNR, FQNEAQ (reference sequence). Deletions cut 0 bases from V and 1 base from J, with 6 bases between. This CDR3 has 15 residues. The CDR3 bases are TGTGCCAGCAGCTTAGCGCGTGGGAACACCGGGGAGCTGTTTTTT. It translates to CASSLARGNTGELFF.